This T cell receptor (beta chain) came from a study of T-cell reconstitution after alpha-beta-depleted transplantation in children. Overall study results and limits: Expanded clones from the graft, numbering several hundred, reportedly supplied alpha-beta T cells about two months after transplant. Diversity and T-cell counts at one year after transplant derived mostly from new T cells.

Preparing the TCRbeta library involved the use of unique molecular identifiers. TCRdb used MiXCR to reprocess the PCR reads, holding one entry per CDR3 protein. The table shows 550,000 to 800,000 distinct CDR3 sequences, with roughly 13% occurring only once. Note on this clonotype: Its antigen is undetermined.

The sample was PBMCs, taken before TCRalphabeta/CD19-depleted stem cell transplant. The clonotype comes from a girl aged 2 to 9 with congenital amegakaryocytic thrombocytopenia, due to receive a stem cell transplant.

CDR3 nucleotides: TGTGCCAGCAGTGAAAGGACATGGCTTGAAGCTTTCTTT. This gives the protein CASSERTWLEAFF. The V and J genes are TRBV2 and TRBJ1-1; TRBD1 might be the D (5 bases). The germline V gene encodes CDR1 SNHLY and CDR2 FYNNEI. The CDR3 runs 13 residues. The V end was cut by 2 bases, the J end by 7 bases, with 11 bases between.